The 32 T cell receptor beta chains below were found in one sample sequenced in a study of blood T cell repertoires in COVID-19. The assay was immunoSEQ multiplex PCR, and TCRdb's table has in-frame clones only and misses some. Among about 470,000 clones listed, roughly 90% were seen once. Input material: PBMCs or T cells enriched from blood (not recorded which). These receptors came from a woman between 18 and 30 years old who had recovered from COVID-19.

The rearrangement links TRBV6-6 to TRBJ2-1; TRBD2 matches 9 bases. The CDR3 runs to 15 residues. Germline V lookup: CDR1 MNHNY, CDR2 SVGAGI (reference sequence). J was trimmed by 3 bases and V by 4 bases; bases with no gene match: 4. The DNA for the CDR3 is TGTGCCAGCAGTTTGACTAGCGGATACTACAATGAGCAGTTCTTC. It specifies CASSLTSGYYNEQFF.

The V and J genes are TRBV7-8 and TRBJ1-4; D unresolved. CDR1 is SGHVS and CDR2 is FQNEAQ in the germline V gene. Trimming removed 3 bases at V and 4 bases at J, with 18 bases between. The CDR3 totals 17 residues. The CDR3 region is CASSFRSGAASNEKLFF. As DNA, the CDR3 is TGTGCCAGCAGCTTTAGATCGGGAGCAGCCAGTAATGAAAAACTGTTTTTT.

The chain recombines TRBV7-8 with TRBJ2-3; 8 bases are a match to TRBD2. V lost 2 bases to trimming and J lost 3 bases; unmatched junction nucleotides: 10. The CDR3 is made up of 17 amino acids. The V gene's germline CDR1 is SGHVS and CDR2 FQNEAQ. CDR3 protein: CASSLTGSGGDTDTQYF. The CDR3 coding sequence is TGTGCCAGCAGCTTAACGGGCTCGGGGGGGGATACAGATACGCAGTATTTT.

This chain joins TRBV2 and TRBJ1-2, with D perhaps TRBD1 (6 bases). This CDR3 contains 16 residues. The V and J ends lost 6 bases and 5 bases respectively, with 22 bases between them. CDR1 and CDR2 (germline): SNHLY, FYNNEI. The CDR3 DNA is TGTGCCAGCAGGAACACTACCGGGACAATCCGTTATGGCTACACCTTC. Protein sequence: CASRNTTGTIRYGYTF.

The chain links TRBV5-1 to TRBJ1-2; 9 nucleotides line up with TRBD1. This CDR3 is built from 15 residues. CDR1 is SGHRS, CDR2 YFSETQ, per germline. Unmatched junction bases numbered 4, after V lost 0 bases and J lost 4 bases. The CDR3 protein is CASSLAGTGIYGYTF. Here the CDR3 DNA reads TGCGCCAGCAGCTTGGCGGGGACAGGGATCTATGGCTACACCTTC. Using reference TRBV5-1 and TRBJ1-2 for the parts outside the CDR3, the full variable domain is KAGVTQTPRYLIKTRGQQVTLSCSPISGHRSVSWYQQTPGQGLQFLFEYFSETQRNKGNFPGRFSGRQFSNSRSEMNVSTLELGDSALYLCASSLAGTGIYGYTFGSGTRLTVV.

This chain links TRBV6-6 with TRBJ2-6; D is possibly TRBD2 (6 bases). V was pared by 0 bases and J by 0 bases, with 6 bases between. Germline V gene sequence: CDR1 MNHNY, CDR2 SVGAGI (reference sequence). This CDR3 contains 16 residues. The CDR3 DNA is TGTGCCAGCAGTTACTCCGGGGGCTCTGGGGCCAACGTCCTGACTTTC. Translation gives CASSYSGGSGANVLTF.

V gene TRBV11-2 combines with J gene TRBJ2-5; the match to TRBD2 covers 11 bases. The CDR3 sequence is 16 residues long. Trimming took 6 bases from V and 1 from J; bases not matched to a gene: 7. The germline gives CDR1 SGHAT, CDR2 FQNNGV. The CDR3 coding sequence is TGTGCCAGCAGTCGAGGGACTAGCGGCTTCCAAGAGACCCAGTACTTC. Protein: CASSRGTSGFQETQYF.

The rearrangement uses TRBV4-1 and TRBJ2-7; perhaps TRBD1 as D (6 bases). The CDR3 is 14 residues long. Germline CDR1 MGHRA, CDR2 YSYEKL. Trimming removed 0 bases from V and 6 bases from J, with 12 bases in between. The CDR3 is CASSQEDYRAEQYF. The CDR3 bases are TGCGCCAGCAGCCAAGAAGACTACAGGGCCGAGCAGTACTTC.

The chain carries TRBV4-1 and TRBJ2-5; no clear D gene. There are 15 residues in the CDR3. Trimming removed 1 base at V and 4 bases at J, with 13 bases between. Germline CDR1 reads MGHRA; CDR2 reads YSYEKL. CDR3 region: CASSQVGTALETQYF. CDR3 nucleotide sequence: TGCGCCAGCAGCCAAGTTGGTACAGCCCTAGAGACCCAGTACTTC.

The chain carries TRBV7-8 and TRBJ2-3, with D possibly TRBD2 on 5 matching bases. The V gene lost 6 bases and the J gene lost 6 bases, with 16 bases spanning the gap. Germline values: CDR1 SGHVS, CDR2 FQNEAQ. The CDR3 loop spans 14 amino acids. CDR3 residues: CASSRGARGDTQYF. In nucleotides, the CDR3 is TGTGCCAGCAGTCGTGGTGCTCGAGGGGATACGCAGTATTTT.

Concerning this clone itself: Distinct nucleotide sequences in the sample also encode this CDR3. V usage is TRBV30 and J usage is TRBJ1-1; D is perhaps TRBD1 (6 bases). Trimming pared 2 bases from V and 1 base from J, leaving 8 bases between. The CDR3 totals 13 residues. The germline V gene has CDR1 GTSNPN and CDR2 SVGIG (reference sequence). The CDR3 DNA is TGTGCCTGGAGTAGGGGGTCGAACACTGAAGCTTTCTTT. Its protein product is CAWSRGSNTEAFF.

The rearrangement joins TRBV30 to TRBJ2-5; D remains unclear. V lost 3 bases and J 3 bases, leaving 11 bases between the germline ends. Per the germline V gene, CDR1 is GTSNPN and CDR2 is SVGIG (reference sequence). CDR3 length equals 13 residues. CDR3 in amino acids: CAWRSRHKETQYF. CDR3 nucleotide sequence: TGTGCCTGGAGGTCGCGGCACAAAGAGACCCAGTACTTC. Full variable domain (missing parts from reference TRBV30 and TRBJ2-5): SQTIHQWPATLVQPVGSPLSLECTVEGTSNPNLYWYRQAAGRGLQLLFYSVGIGQISSEVPQNLSASRPQDRQFILSSKKLLLSDSGFYLCAWRSRHKETQYFGPGTRLLVL.

The rearrangement uses TRBV7-2 and TRBJ1-6; a possible D gene is TRBD1 (5 bases). CDR3 length equals 11 residues. V was cut by 3 bases and J by 13 bases, with 7 bases left in between. Germline CDR1 reads SGHTA; CDR2 reads FQGNSA. The CDR3: CASSLGGPLHF. The CDR3 bases are TGTGCCAGCAGCTTGGGGGGGCCCCTCCACTTT.

J is TRBJ2-3 and V is TRBV5-1, with 12 positions matching TRBD2. The germline V gene has CDR1 SGHRS and CDR2 YFSETQ. Germline trimming cut 4 bases from V and 4 bases from J; bases unmatched to any gene: 13. This CDR3 comprises 18 residues. CDR3 protein: CASSTGSSGGDVADTQYF. The CDR3 DNA reads as TGCGCCAGCAGCACCGGGTCTAGCGGGGGGGATGTGGCAGATACGCAGTATTTT.

The count of this clone is one. The chain employs TRBV24-1 and TRBJ2-1; no definite D call. Trimming pared 4 bases from V and 0 bases from J, leaving 15 bases between. Germline V lookup: CDR1 KGHDR, CDR2 SFDVKD. This CDR3 contains 17 residues. The DNA for the CDR3 is TGTGCCACCAGTGACCCCTCAGACACCCACTCCTACAATGAGCAGTTCTTC. Amino acid sequence: CATSDPSDTHSYNEQFF.

Concerning this clone itself: The sample contains more than one DNA sequence encoding this CDR3. V and J are TRBV28 and TRBJ1-5; the D gene is possibly TRBD1 (6 bases). CDR1 and CDR2 from the germline V gene are MDHEN and SYDVKM. There are 15 residues in the CDR3. V lost 2 bases and J 2 bases, leaving 10 bases between the germline ends. This chain's CDR3 is CASSLGGGRNQPQHF. In DNA, the CDR3 is TGTGCCAGCAGTTTAGGGGGGGGCCGCAATCAGCCCCAGCATTTT.

The chain joins TRBV19 to TRBJ2-3; 9 bases are shared with TRBD2. From germline, CDR1 is LNHDA and CDR2 SQIVND (reference sequence). CDR3 length: 15 residues. Trimming removed 10 bases from V and 6 bases from J; junction bases left unmatched: 14. In DNA, the CDR3 is TGTGCCACCCTACCTAGGAGCGGGGGGTCGGATACGCAGTATTTT. The encoded protein is CATLPRSGGSDTQYF. Together with reference TRBV19 and TRBJ2-3, the CDR3 gives the full variable domain: DGGITQSPKYLFRKEGQNVTLSCEQNLNHDAMYWYRQDPGQGLRLIYYSQIVNDFQKGDIAEGYSVSREKKESFPLTVTSAQKNPTAFYLCATLPRSGGSDTQYFGPGTRLTVL.

The V gene is TRBV6-1, the J gene TRBJ1-4; D is ambiguous. CDR3 length: 14 residues. Trimming cost V 3 bases and J 5 bases, with 10 bases left between them. The germline V gene encodes CDR1 MNHNS and CDR2 SASEGT. In nucleotides, the CDR3 is TGTGCCAGCAGTGAGTCACAAGCGAATGAAAAACTGTTTTTT. This translates into CASSESQANEKLFF.

The chain combines TRBV19 with TRBJ2-3; TRBD2 matches at 12 bases. Losses at the gene ends were 7 bases for V and 1 base for J; bases not matched to a gene: 3. The CDR3 totals 15 residues. Germline CDR1 and CDR2: LNHDA and SQIVND (reference sequence). CDR3 nucleotides: TGTGCCAGTACCTCTAGCGGGGGGGGCACAGATACGCAGTATTTT. Translation: CASTSSGGGTDTQYF.

The V and J genes are TRBV12-5 and TRBJ2-1, with D maybe TRBD2 (7 bases). The germline V and J ends were trimmed by 6 bases and 10 bases, with 25 bases remaining between them. The V gene's germline CDR1 is LGHNT and CDR2 FRNRAP. CDR3 length: 16 amino acids. CDR3 amino acids: CASGSPAGATRREQFF. In DNA form, the CDR3 reads TGTGCTAGTGGGTCCCCTGCGGGGGCGACTCGTAGGGAGCAGTTCTTC. The full variable domain, its missing parts supplied by reference TRBV12-5 and TRBJ2-1, is DARVTQTPRHKVTEMGQEVTMRCQPILGHNTVFWYRQTMMQGLELLAYFRNRAPLDDSGMPKDRFSAEMPDATLATLKIQPSEPRDSAVYFCASGSPAGATRREQFFGPGTRLTVL.

The rearrangement links TRBV5-1 to TRBJ2-2; 11 nucleotides align to TRBD2. This CDR3 has 19 residues. The ends lost 1 base at V and 8 bases at J; junction bases unmatched: 16. Germline CDR1 reads SGHRS; CDR2 reads YFSETQ. The CDR3 region has the DNA TGCGCCAGCAGCTTGACTACTTTAGAACTAGCGGGGGCCTCGGGGGAGCTGTTTTTT. Amino acid sequence: CASSLTTLELAGASGELFF.

Worth noting for this clone: Distinct nucleotide sequences in the sample also encode this CDR3. The chain carries TRBV29-1 and TRBJ1-1; the D is unclear. The CDR3 is 11 residues long. V lost 4 bases and J lost 0, with 3 bases in between. The germline CDR1 and CDR2 sequences are SQVTM and ANQGSEA. The CDR3 nucleotides read TGCAGCGTTGCTCTGAACACTGAAGCTTTCTTT. Translated: CSVALNTEAFF.

The J gene is TRBJ1-4, the V gene TRBV10-3; 7 bases fit TRBD1. The germline gives CDR1 ENHRY, CDR2 SYGVKD. J lost 8 bases, V lost 3 bases, and 6 bases had no gene match. The CDR3 runs 14 residues. CDR3 loop: CAISEEGAGEKLFF. CDR3 DNA sequence: TGTGCCATCAGTGAAGAGGGGGCAGGGGAAAAACTGTTTTTT.

The rearrangement uses TRBV6-6 and TRBJ2-1; 11 bases fit TRBD2. Looked up from germline, CDR1 is MNHNY and CDR2 is SVGAGI (reference sequence). CDR3 length: 14 residues. V lost 10 bases and J lost 5; bases outside the gene matches: 7. In DNA form, the CDR3 reads TGTGCCACGAGTACGACTAGCGGGGACAATGAGCAGTTCTTC. Its translation is CATSTTSGDNEQFF.

V is TRBV6-5 and J is TRBJ2-7; the match to TRBD2 covers 8 bases. V shed 6 bases and J 0 bases; nucleotides not matched to a gene: 7. This CDR3 is built from 15 residues. Germline CDR1 and CDR2: MNHEY and SVGAGI. The CDR3, as DNA: TGTGCCAGCAGCCTACTCGGGACTAGCTCCTACGAGCAGTACTTC. It encodes CASSLLGTSSYEQYF.

This rearrangement joins TRBV28 to TRBJ1-4, with D perhaps TRBD1 (5 bases). Germline V CDR1 and CDR2: MDHEN, SYDVKM. V lost 2 bases to trimming and J lost 8 bases, with 18 bases between them. The CDR3 is 16 amino acids. CDR3 sequence: CASSLGGEVGGEKLFF. CDR3 DNA: TGTGCCAGCAGTTTAGGAGGGGAGGTAGGCGGAGAAAAACTGTTTTTT.

The rearrangement joins TRBV4-1 to TRBJ1-6, with TRBD1 as a possible D gene (6 bases). The CDR3 extends over 17 amino acids. The ends were cut back, 1 base at V and 7 bases at J, with 17 bases in the middle. CDR1 is MGHRA and CDR2 is YSYEKL in the germline V gene. The CDR3 DNA is TGCGCCAGCAGCCAAGGGGCAATCGGACAGTTAAATTCACCCCTCCACTTT. This translates into CASSQGAIGQLNSPLHF.

The rearrangement uses TRBV2 and TRBJ1-2; 8 nucleotides agree with TRBD1. CDR1 and CDR2 (germline): SNHLY, FYNNEI. With 5 bases clipped from V and 8 bases from J, the junction kept 7 bases outside the gene matches. This CDR3 comprises 13 residues. DNA of the CDR3: TGTGCCAGCAGTTTGACAGGGGTTGGCGGCTACACCTTC. As protein: CASSLTGVGGYTF.

This chain joins TRBV3-1 (or the pseudogene TRBV3-2) and TRBJ2-1; D uncertain. Deletions cut 3 bases from V and 6 bases from J, with 3 bases between. Germline CDR1 reads LGHDT; CDR2 reads YNNKEL (reference sequence). The CDR3 loop spans 11 amino acids. As DNA, the CDR3 is TGTGCCAGCAGCCACAGCAATGAGCAGTTCTTC. This encodes CASSHSNEQFF.

Worth noting for this clone: Other DNA variants within this sample encode the same CDR3. The chain carries TRBV28 and TRBJ1-2; D possibly corresponds to TRBD1 (5 bases). Trimming cost V 5 bases and J 4 bases, with 8 bases left between them. Germline V gene data show CDR1 as MDHEN and CDR2 as SYDVKM. The length of the CDR3 is 12 residues. The CDR3 coding sequence is TGTGCCAGCAGTGGGGGGGGCTATGGCTACACCTTC. Amino acids: CASSGGGYGYTF.

The V and J genes are TRBV5-5 and TRBJ2-5, with a weak D call TRBD2 (6 bases). Trimming pared 2 bases from V and 4 bases from J, leaving 9 bases between. The CDR3 loop spans 13 amino acids. Germline V lookup: CDR1 SGHKS, CDR2 YYEKEE (reference sequence). CDR3 region: CASSFLGGETQYF. The CDR3 DNA sequence: TGTGCCAGCAGCTTCCTGGGGGGAGAGACCCAGTACTTC.

J is TRBJ1-2 and V is TRBV7-2; D is undetermined. The CDR3 loop spans 14 amino acids. Germline V gene lookup returns CDR1 SGHTA and CDR2 FQGNSA. Deletions cut 3 bases from V and 4 bases from J, with 12 bases between. CDR3 bases: TGTGCCAGCAGCTTCGGAGGGCAGGTCTATGGCTACACCTTC. Amino acid sequence: CASSFGGQVYGYTF.